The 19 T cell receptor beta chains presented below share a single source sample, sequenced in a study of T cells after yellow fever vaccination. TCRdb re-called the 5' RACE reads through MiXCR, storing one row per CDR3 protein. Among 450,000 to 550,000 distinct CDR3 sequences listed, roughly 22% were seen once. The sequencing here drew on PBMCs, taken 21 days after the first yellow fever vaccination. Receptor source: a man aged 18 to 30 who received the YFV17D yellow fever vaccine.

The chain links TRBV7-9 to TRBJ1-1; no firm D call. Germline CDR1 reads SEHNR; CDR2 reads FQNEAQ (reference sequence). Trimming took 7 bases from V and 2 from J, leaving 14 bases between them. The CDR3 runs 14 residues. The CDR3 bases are TGTGCCAGCACATCTATAGGGAGTAACACTGAAGCTTTCTTT. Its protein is CASTSIGSNTEAFF.

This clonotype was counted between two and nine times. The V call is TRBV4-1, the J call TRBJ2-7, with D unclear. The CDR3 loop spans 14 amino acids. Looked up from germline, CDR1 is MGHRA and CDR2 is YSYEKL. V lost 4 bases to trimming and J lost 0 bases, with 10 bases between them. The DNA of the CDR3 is TGCGCCAGCAGCCCGCTTGGGTTCTCCTACGAGCAGTACTTC. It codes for CASSPLGFSYEQYF.

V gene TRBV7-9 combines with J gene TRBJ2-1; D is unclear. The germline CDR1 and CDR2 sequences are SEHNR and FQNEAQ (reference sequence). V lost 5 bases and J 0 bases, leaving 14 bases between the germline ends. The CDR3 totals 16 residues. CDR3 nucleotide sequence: TGTGCCAGCAGCCATGAACTAATTAGCTCCTACAATGAGCAGTTCTTC. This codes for CASSHELISSYNEQFF.

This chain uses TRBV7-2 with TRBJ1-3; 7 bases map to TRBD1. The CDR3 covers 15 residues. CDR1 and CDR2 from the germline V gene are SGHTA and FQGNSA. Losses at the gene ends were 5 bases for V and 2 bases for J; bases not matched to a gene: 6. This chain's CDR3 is CASSPTGSPGNTIYF. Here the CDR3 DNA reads TGTGCCAGCAGCCCGACAGGGTCGCCTGGAAACACCATATATTTT.

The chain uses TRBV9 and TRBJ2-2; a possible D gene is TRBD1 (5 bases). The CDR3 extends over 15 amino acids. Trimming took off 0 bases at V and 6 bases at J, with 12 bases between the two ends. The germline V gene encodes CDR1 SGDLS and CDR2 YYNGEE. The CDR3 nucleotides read TGTGCCAGCAGCGTAGCTTCTAGGGGCTCCGGGGAGCTGTTTTTT. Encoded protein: CASSVASRGSGELFF.

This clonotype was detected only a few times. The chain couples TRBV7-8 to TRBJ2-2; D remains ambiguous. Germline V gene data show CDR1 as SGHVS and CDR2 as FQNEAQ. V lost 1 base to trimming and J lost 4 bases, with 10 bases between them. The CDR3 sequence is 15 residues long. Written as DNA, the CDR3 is TGTGCCAGCAGCTTAGTTGACGGCCTCACCGGGGAGCTGTTTTTT. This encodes CASSLVDGLTGELFF.

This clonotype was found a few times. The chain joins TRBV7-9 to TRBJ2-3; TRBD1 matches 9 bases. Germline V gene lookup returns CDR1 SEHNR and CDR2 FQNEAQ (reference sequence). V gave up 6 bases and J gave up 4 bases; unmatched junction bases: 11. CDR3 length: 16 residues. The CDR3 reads CASRPGGDRAPDTQYF. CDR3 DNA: TGTGCCAGCAGGCCAGGGGGGGACAGGGCTCCAGATACGCAGTATTTT.

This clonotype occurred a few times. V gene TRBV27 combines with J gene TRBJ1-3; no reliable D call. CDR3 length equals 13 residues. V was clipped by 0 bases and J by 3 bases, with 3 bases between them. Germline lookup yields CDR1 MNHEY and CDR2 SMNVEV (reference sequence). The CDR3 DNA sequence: TGTGCCAGCAGTTTATCGGTTGGAAACACCATATATTTT. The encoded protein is CASSLSVGNTIYF.

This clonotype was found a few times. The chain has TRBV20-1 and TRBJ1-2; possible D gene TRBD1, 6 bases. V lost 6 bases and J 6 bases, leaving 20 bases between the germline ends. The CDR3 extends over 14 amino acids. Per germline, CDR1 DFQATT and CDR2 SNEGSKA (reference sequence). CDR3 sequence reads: CSATTFIGGHGYTF. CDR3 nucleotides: TGCAGTGCCACCACCTTTATCGGGGGGCATGGCTACACCTTC.

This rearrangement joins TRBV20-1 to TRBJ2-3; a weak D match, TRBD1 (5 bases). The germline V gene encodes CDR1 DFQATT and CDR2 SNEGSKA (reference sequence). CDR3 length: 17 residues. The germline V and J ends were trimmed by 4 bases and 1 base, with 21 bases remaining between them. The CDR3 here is CSAIDFREQGGTDTQYF. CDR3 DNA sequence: TGCAGTGCTATCGATTTCCGAGAGCAAGGGGGCACAGATACGCAGTATTTT.

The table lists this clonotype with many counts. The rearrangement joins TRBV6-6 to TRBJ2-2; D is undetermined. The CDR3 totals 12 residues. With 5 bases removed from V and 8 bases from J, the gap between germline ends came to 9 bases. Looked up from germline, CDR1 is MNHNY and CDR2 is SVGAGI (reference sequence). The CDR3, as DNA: TGTGCCAGCAGTGTTAACCCGGGGGAGCTGTTTTTT. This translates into CASSVNPGELFF.

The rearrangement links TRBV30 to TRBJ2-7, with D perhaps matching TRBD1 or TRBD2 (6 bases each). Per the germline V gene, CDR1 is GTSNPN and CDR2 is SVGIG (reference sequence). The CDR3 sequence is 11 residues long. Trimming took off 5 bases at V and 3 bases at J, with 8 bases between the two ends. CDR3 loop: CAWGGRYEQYF. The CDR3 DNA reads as TGTGCCTGGGGGGGGCGCTACGAGCAGTACTTC.

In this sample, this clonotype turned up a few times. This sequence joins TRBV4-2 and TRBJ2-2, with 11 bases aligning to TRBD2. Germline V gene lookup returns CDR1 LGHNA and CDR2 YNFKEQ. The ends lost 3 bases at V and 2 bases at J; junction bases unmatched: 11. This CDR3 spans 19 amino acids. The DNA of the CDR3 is TGTGCCAGCAGCCAGTACATACATAGCGGGGGGGCCAACACCGGGGAGCTGTTTTTT. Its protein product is CASSQYIHSGGANTGELFF.

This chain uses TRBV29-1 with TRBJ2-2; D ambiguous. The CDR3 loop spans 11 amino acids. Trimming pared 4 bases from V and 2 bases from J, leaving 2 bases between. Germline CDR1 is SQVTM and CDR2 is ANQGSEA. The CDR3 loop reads CSVGNTGELFF. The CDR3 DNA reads TGCAGCGTTGGCAACACCGGGGAGCTGTTTTTT.

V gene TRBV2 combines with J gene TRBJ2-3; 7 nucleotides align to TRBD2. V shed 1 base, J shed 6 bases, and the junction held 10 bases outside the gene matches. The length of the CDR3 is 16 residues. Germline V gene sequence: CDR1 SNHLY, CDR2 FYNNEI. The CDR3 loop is CASSEVRAGSVDTQYF. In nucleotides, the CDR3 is TGTGCCAGCAGTGAAGTCCGAGCGGGGTCGGTGGATACGCAGTATTTT.

The chain's CDR3 is CSVESGAAETQYF. The CDR3 region has the DNA TGCAGCGTTGAATCAGGGGCGGCGGAGACCCAGTACTTC. The rearrangement uses TRBV29-1 and TRBJ2-5; maybe TRBD1 (6 bases). Trimming removed 2 bases at V and 5 bases at J, with 12 bases between. The CDR3 is made up of 13 amino acids. Germline CDR1 reads SQVTM; CDR2 reads ANQGSEA.

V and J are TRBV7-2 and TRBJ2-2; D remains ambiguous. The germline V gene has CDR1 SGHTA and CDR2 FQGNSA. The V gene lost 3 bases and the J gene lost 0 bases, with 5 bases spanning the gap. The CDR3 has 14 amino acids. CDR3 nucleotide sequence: TGTGCCAGCAGCTTCAGGACGAACACCGGGGAGCTGTTTTTT. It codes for CASSFRTNTGELFF.

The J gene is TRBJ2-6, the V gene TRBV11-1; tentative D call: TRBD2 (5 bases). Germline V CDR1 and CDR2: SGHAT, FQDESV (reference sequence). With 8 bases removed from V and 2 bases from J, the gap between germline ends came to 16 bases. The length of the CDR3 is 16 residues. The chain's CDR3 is CASGLDSGPGANVLTF. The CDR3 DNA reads TGTGCCAGCGGCCTGGACTCCGGACCTGGGGCCAACGTCCTGACTTTC.

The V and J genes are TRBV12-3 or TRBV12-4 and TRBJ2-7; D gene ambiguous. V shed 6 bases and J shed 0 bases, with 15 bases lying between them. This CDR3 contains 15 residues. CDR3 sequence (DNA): TGTGCCAGCAGCCTACAAACACCGAGCTCCTACGAGCAGTACTTC. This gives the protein CASSLQTPSSYEQYF.